This section outlines one T cell receptor (beta chain) sequence together with its context. The entry originates in a study of blood T cell repertoires in COVID-19. The CDR3 has 13 amino acids. Trimming left V 7 bases short and J 6 bases short, with 13 bases between. From germline, CDR1 is SGDLS and CDR2 YYNGEE. Assay: immunoSEQ multiplex PCR; the TCRdb copy retains only in-frame clones and omits some. The top ten hold 4% to 4.5% of the sample, which has about 110,000 clones, about 83% seen once. This receptor was obtained from a woman in her 70s with acute or convalescent COVID-19. The J gene is TRBJ2-2, the V gene TRBV9; TRBD2 is a possible D gene (7 bases). The sample consisted of peripheral blood. Here the CDR3 reads CASSPGGPGELFF. The CDR3 DNA reads TGTGCCAGCTCCCCCGGGGGGCCCGGGGAGCTGTTTTTT.